One and the same sample provided the 14 T cell receptor beta chains below, sequenced in a study of CD8+CD57+ T cells in acquired aplastic anemia. Sequencing involved patients with CD8+CD57+ cell expansion previously shown by flow cytometry. The template used for profiling TCR beta VDJ and CDR3 was genomic DNA. TCRdb re-derived calls from the reads in MiXCR, one entry per CDR3 protein. The data hold approximately 190,000 distinct CDR3 sequences, with approximately 48% observed a single time. Sequenced: sorted CD4+, CD8+, or CD8+CD57+ T cells (not recorded which) from PBMCs. All receptors come from a human donor with aplastic anemia.

This clonotype has more than one count but fewer than ten. The CDR3 DNA reads as TGTGCCAGCAGCGAGGGGACAGGGGGCTTCGATGAGCAGTTCTTC. Amino acids: CASSEGTGGFDEQFF. This chain joins TRBV9 and TRBJ2-1, with 12 bases that match TRBD1. V dropped 3 bases and J dropped 8; count of bases not matched to a gene: 6. In germline, CDR1 is SGDLS, CDR2 YYNGEE. CDR3 length equals 15 residues.

The rearrangement uses TRBV10-3 and TRBJ2-3; TRBD1 is a possible D gene (6 bases). The CDR3 is made up of 14 amino acids. The germline V gene encodes CDR1 ENHRY and CDR2 SYGVKD. V lost 5 bases, J lost 0 bases, and 9 bases lay in between. CDR3 amino acids: CAISTGTSTDTQYF. CDR3 nucleotide sequence: TGTGCCATCAGTACAGGGACAAGCACAGATACGCAGTATTTT.

In regard to this clonotype: This may stem from a read error, because a much larger clone lies one nucleotide away. The chain combines TRBV6-1 with TRBJ1-2; unclear D gene. The CDR3 has 13 residues. Germline lookup yields CDR1 MNHNS and CDR2 SASEGT. The CDR3 reads CASTDRWAGGCTF. The CDR3 nucleotides read TGTGCCAGCACCGATAGGTGGGCGGGCGGCTGCACCTTC.

Points on this clonotype: One end of the junction is discordant with germline, which a read error may explain. This chain connects TRBV7-7 to TRBJ2-1; D gene uncertain. The CDR3 runs to 13 residues. Germline assignment: CDR1 SSHAT and CDR2 FNYEAQ (reference sequence). The CDR3 DNA is TGTGCTAGCAGCTTAGACGCAGGAATCGAGCAGTTCTTC. Its protein product is CASSLDAGIEQFF.

This clonotype occurred once. This may come from a read error, since a much larger clone is one base off. The chain combines TRBV5-1 with TRBJ1-1; D is undetermined. The germline CDR1 and CDR2 sequences are SGHRS and YFSETQ. The germline V and J ends were trimmed by 4 bases and 3 bases, with 13 bases remaining between them. This CDR3 contains 14 residues. As DNA, the CDR3 is TGCGCCAGCAGCGCGGGCGTGGCTGACACTGAAGCTTTCTTT. It codes for CASSAGVADTEAFF.

This clonotype was seen a handful of times. The rearrangement joins TRBV10-3 to TRBJ2-5; D uncertain. Germline V gene sequence: CDR1 ENHRY, CDR2 SYGVKD. V shed 4 bases and J shed 3 bases, with 15 bases lying between them. The CDR3 is 15 residues long. The CDR3 here is CAISGRAHLEETQYF. DNA of the CDR3: TGTGCCATCAGTGGCCGCGCCCACCTAGAAGAGACCCAGTACTTC.

This clonotype was seen at least ten times. The chain combines TRBV14 with TRBJ1-2; a weak D match, TRBD1 (5 bases). Per germline, CDR1 SGHDN and CDR2 FVKESK. This CDR3 has 13 residues. V was cut by 0 bases and J by 4 bases, with 6 bases left in between. The CDR3 protein is CASSQDRAYGYTF. The CDR3 coding sequence is TGTGCCAGCAGCCAAGACAGGGCCTATGGCTACACCTTC.

The rearrangement links TRBV15 to TRBJ2-7, with D maybe TRBD2 (6 bases). Per the germline V gene, CDR1 is LNHNV and CDR2 is YYDKDF (reference sequence). The CDR3 totals 18 residues. Trimming stripped 6 bases from V and 2 bases from J, with 26 bases between. As DNA, the CDR3 is TGTGCCACCAGTCGCTACCTACCACATGGAGGGACTCCCTACGAGCAGTACTTC. The encoded protein is CATSRYLPHGGTPYEQYF.

This clonotype came up many times. The chain links TRBV11-2 to TRBJ1-1, with TRBD1 as a possible D gene (5 bases). The ends were cut back, 4 bases at V and 4 bases at J, with 10 bases in the middle. Germline V gives CDR1 SGHAT, CDR2 FQNNGV. The CDR3 is 13 amino acids. Here the CDR3 DNA reads TGTGCCAGCAGCTCCCAGGGCGGCACTGAAGCTTTCTTT. Protein sequence: CASSSQGGTEAFF. Looking up the rest from reference TRBV11-2 and TRBJ1-1 gives the full variable domain: EAGVAQSPRYKIIEKRQSVAFWCNPISGHATLYWYQQILGQGPKLLIQFQNNGVVDDSQLPKDRFSAERLKGVDSTLKIQPAKLEDSAVYLCASSSQGGTEAFFGQGTRLTVV.

The chain employs TRBV7-8 and TRBJ2-2; TRBD2 aligns across 8 bases. CDR1 is SGHVS, CDR2 FQNEAQ, per germline. This CDR3 is 15 amino acids long. The junction had 6 bases not matched to a gene; V was cut back by 5 bases and J by 4 bases. CDR3 protein: CASSRIGTSTGELFF. In nucleotides, the CDR3 is TGTGCCAGCAGCCGGATTGGGACTAGCACCGGGGAGCTGTTTTTT.

V gene TRBV10-3 combines with J gene TRBJ2-1; the D gene is possibly TRBD1 (7 bases). Germline-derived CDR1 and CDR2 are ENHRY and SYGVKD. V lost 3 bases and J lost 1, with 10 bases in between. The CDR3 loop spans 15 amino acids. CDR3 coding DNA: TGTGCCATCAGTGAACAGGGGACTTCCTACAATGAGCAGTTCTTC. As protein: CAISEQGTSYNEQFF.

The J gene is TRBJ1-2, the V gene TRBV20-1; 8 bases map to TRBD1. The CDR3 contains 12 residues. Per the germline V gene, CDR1 is DFQATT and CDR2 is SNEGSKA (reference sequence). Losses at the gene ends were 4 bases for V and 14 bases for J; bases not matched to a gene: 12. CDR3 sequence reads: CSAKTSGGQETF. CDR3 sequence (DNA): TGCAGTGCTAAGACTTCAGGGGGCCAAGAGACCTTC.

This clonotype was observed once. The rearrangement uses TRBV12-3 or TRBV12-4 and TRBJ2-1; no clear D. V shed 6 bases and J shed 7 bases, with 10 bases lying between them. This CDR3 has 12 residues. The CDR3 region has the DNA TGTGCCAGCAGGCTCGTTGAGAATGAGCAGTTCTTC. Protein: CASRLVENEQFF.

The gene calls are TRBV7-6 and TRBJ2-3; D is unresolved. The germline V gene encodes CDR1 SGHVS and CDR2 FNYEAQ. With 1 base removed from V and 6 bases from J, the gap between germline ends came to 8 bases. The CDR3 runs 13 residues. The CDR3 here is CASSLDPGDTQYF. In DNA, the CDR3 is TGTGCCAGCAGCTTAGATCCTGGGGATACGCAGTATTTT.